This T cell receptor beta chain was recovered during a study of blood T cell repertoires in COVID-19. At the level of the study: Whether acute or convalescent, the COVID-19 samples came from the United States, Italy and Spain. PBMCs, B-cell-depleted T cells, or T cells provided the cDNA or gDNA that made up the material.

Source study methods: The assay estimated nucleated cells by amplifying reference gene primers. Method: immunoSEQ multiplex PCR; TCRdb's copy keeps in-frame clones and lacks some. That table supplies the V and J calls and clone size; D and trimming were determined from the DNA. The table includes 250,000 to 300,000 clones, over 75% detected once. The sequence derives from a woman in her 70s with acute or convalescent COVID-19. The specimen sequenced was peripheral blood.

Here the CDR3 reads CASSLWAGGGIETQYF. CDR3 coding DNA: TGTGCCAGCAGCTTGTGGGCAGGGGGCGGGATAGAGACCCAGTACTTC. The chain has TRBV5-5 and TRBJ2-5, with 8 positions matching TRBD1. The length of the CDR3 is 16 residues. CDR1 and CDR2 from the germline V gene are SGHKS and YYEKEE (reference sequence). V was clipped by 1 base and J by 4 bases; unmatched bases: 9. Full variable domain (outside the CDR3, taken from reference TRBV5-5 and TRBJ2-5): DAGVTQSPTHLIKTRGQQVTLRCSPISGHKSVSWYQQVLGQGPQFIFQYYEKEERGRGNFPDRFSARQFPNYSSELNVNALLLGDSALYLCASSLWAGGGIETQYFGPGTRLLVL.